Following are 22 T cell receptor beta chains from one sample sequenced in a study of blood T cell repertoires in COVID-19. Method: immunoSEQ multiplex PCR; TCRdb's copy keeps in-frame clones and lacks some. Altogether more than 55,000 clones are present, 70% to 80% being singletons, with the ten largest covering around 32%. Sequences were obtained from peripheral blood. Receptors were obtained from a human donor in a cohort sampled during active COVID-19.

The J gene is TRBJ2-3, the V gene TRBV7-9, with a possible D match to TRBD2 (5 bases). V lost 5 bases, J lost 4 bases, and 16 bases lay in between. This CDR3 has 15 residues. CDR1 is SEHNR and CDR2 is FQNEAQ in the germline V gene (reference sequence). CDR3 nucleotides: TGTGCCAGCAGCGCCTATGCAGTGAGGGCAGATACGCAGTATTTT. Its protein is CASSAYAVRADTQYF.

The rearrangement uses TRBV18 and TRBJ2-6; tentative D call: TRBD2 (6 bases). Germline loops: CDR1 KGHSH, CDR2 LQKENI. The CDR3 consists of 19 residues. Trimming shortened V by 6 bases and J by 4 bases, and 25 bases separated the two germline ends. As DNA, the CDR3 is TGTGCCAGCTCTCTTAACCCCGGGACTTTTGTTTCCGGGGCCAACGTCCTGACTTTC. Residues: CASSLNPGTFVSGANVLTF. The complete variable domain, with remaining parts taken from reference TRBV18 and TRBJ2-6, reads NAGVMQNPRHLVRRRGQEARLRCSPMKGHSHVYWYRQLPEEGLKFMVYLQKENIIDESGMPKERFSAEFPKEGPSILRIQQVVRGDSAAYFCASSLNPGTFVSGANVLTFGAGSRLTVL.

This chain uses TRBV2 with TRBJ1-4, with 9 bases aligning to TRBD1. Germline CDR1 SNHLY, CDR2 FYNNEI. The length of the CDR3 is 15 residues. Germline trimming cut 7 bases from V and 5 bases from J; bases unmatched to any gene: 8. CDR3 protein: CASIPFGQGNEKLFF. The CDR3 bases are TGTGCCAGCATCCCCTTCGGACAGGGGAATGAAAAACTGTTTTTT.

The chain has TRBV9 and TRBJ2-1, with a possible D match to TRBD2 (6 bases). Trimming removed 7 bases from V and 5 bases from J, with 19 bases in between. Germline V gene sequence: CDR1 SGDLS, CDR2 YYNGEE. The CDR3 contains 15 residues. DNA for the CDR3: TGTGCCAGCGGGCCGTTGGGGACTGACAACAATGAGCAGTTCTTC. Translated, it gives CASGPLGTDNNEQFF.

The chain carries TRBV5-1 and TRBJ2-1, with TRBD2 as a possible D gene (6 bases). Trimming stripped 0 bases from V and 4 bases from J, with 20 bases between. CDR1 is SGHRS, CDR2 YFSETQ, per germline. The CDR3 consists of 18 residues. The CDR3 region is CASSLALATTKGYNEQFF. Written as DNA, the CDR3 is TGCGCCAGCAGCTTGGCTCTAGCGACTACGAAGGGGTACAATGAGCAGTTCTTC. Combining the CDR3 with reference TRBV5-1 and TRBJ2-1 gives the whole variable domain KAGVTQTPRYLIKTRGQQVTLSCSPISGHRSVSWYQQTPGQGLQFLFEYFSETQRNKGNFPGRFSGRQFSNSRSEMNVSTLELGDSALYLCASSLALATTKGYNEQFFGPGTRLTVL.

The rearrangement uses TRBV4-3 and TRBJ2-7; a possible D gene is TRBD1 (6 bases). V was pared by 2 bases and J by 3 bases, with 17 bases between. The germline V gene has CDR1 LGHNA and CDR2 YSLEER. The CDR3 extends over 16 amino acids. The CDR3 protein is CASSQSHRQANYEQYF. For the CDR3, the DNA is TGCGCCAGCAGCCAATCCCATCGACAGGCCAACTACGAGCAGTACTTC.

The CDR3 sequence is CASTGLAEVTDTQYF. CDR3 sequence (DNA): TGTGCCAGCACCGGACTAGCGGAAGTCACAGATACGCAGTATTTT. The chain employs TRBV2 and TRBJ2-3, with 10 nucleotides matching TRBD2. V was clipped by 7 bases and J by 2 bases; unmatched bases: 6. Germline V lookup: CDR1 SNHLY, CDR2 FYNNEI. The CDR3 is 15 amino acids.

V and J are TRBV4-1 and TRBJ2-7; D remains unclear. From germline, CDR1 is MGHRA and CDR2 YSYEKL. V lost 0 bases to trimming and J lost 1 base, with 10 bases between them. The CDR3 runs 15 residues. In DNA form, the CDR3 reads TGCGCCAGCAGCCAAGATAGGTTGGAGTCCTACGAGCAGTACTTC. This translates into CASSQDRLESYEQYF.

CDR3 in DNA: TGTGCCAGCAGCGCCTTCGGGACACTCTATGGCTACACCTTC. Amino acid sequence: CASSAFGTLYGYTF. The rearrangement joins TRBV9 to TRBJ1-2; D might be TRBD1 (6 bases). CDR3 length: 14 residues. CDR1 SGDLS and CDR2 YYNGEE come from the germline V gene. V lost 3 bases, J lost 4 bases, and 13 bases lay in between. The full variable domain, with the rest looked up from reference TRBV9 and TRBJ1-2, is DSGVTQTPKHLITATGQRVTLRCSPRSGDLSVYWYQQSLDQGLQFLIQYYNGEERAKGNILERFSAQQFPDLHSELNLSSLELGDSALYFCASSAFGTLYGYTFGSGTRLTVV.

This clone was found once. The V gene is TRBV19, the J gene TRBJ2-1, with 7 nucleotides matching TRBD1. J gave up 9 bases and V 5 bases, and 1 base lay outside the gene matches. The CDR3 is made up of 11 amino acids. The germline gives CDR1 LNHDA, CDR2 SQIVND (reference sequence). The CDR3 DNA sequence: TGTGCCAGTAGTTGGACAGGTGAGCAGTTCTTC. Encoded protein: CASSWTGEQFF.

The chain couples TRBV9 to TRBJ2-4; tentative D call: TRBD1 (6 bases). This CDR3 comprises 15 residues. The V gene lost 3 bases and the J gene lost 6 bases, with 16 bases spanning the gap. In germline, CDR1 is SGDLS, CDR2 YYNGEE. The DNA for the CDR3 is TGTGCCAGCAGCGGAGATACAGGGAGTGGAAACATTCAGTACTTC. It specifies CASSGDTGSGNIQYF.

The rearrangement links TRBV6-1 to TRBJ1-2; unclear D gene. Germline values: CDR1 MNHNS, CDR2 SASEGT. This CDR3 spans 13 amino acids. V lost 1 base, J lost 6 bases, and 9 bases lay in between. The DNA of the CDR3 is TGTGCCAGCAGTGAAGGGCGGTTAGATGGCTACACCTTC. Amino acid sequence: CASSEGRLDGYTF.

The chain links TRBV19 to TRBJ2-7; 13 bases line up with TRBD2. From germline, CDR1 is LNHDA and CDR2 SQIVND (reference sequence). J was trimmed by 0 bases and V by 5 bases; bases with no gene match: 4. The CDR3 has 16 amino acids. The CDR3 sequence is CASSSRTSGSSYEQYF. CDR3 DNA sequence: TGTGCCAGTAGTTCTAGGACTAGCGGGAGCTCCTACGAGCAGTACTTC. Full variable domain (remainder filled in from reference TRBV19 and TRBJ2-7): DGGITQSPKYLFRKEGQNVTLSCEQNLNHDAMYWYRQDPGQGLRLIYYSQIVNDFQKGDIAEGYSVSREKKESFPLTVTSAQKNPTAFYLCASSSRTSGSSYEQYFGPGTRLTVT.

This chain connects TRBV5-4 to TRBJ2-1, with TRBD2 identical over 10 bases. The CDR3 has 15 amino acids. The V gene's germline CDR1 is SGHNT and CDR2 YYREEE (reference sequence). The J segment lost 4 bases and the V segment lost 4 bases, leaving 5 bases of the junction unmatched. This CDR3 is CASSGGLASYNEQFF. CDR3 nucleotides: TGTGCCAGCAGCGGGGGACTAGCGAGTTACAATGAGCAGTTCTTC.

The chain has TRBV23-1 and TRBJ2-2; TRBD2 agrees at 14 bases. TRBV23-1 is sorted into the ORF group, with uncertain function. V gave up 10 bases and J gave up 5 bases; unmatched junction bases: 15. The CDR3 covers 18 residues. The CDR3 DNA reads TGCGCCAACTACCAGACTAGCGGGAGGGCCTCGGAAACCGGGGAGCTGTTTTTT. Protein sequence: CANYQTSGRASETGELFF.

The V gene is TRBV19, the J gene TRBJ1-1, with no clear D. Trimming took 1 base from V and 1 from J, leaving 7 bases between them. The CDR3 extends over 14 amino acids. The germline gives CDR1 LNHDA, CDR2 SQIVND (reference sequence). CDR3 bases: TGTGCCAGTAGTATAGGGGCCGAGAACACTGAAGCTTTCTTT. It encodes CASSIGAENTEAFF. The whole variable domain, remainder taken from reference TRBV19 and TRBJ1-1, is DGGITQSPKYLFRKEGQNVTLSCEQNLNHDAMYWYRQDPGQGLRLIYYSQIVNDFQKGDIAEGYSVSREKKESFPLTVTSAQKNPTAFYLCASSIGAENTEAFFGQGTRLTVV.

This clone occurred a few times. For the CDR3, the DNA is TGTGCCAGCAGTTTTGGACAGTACGGCTACACCTTC. Residues: CASSFGQYGYTF. The genes are TRBV28 and TRBJ1-2; D may be TRBD1 (6 bases). V lost 3 bases to trimming and J lost 8 bases, with 10 bases between them. The CDR3 length is 12 residues. The germline V gene encodes CDR1 MDHEN and CDR2 SYDVKM.

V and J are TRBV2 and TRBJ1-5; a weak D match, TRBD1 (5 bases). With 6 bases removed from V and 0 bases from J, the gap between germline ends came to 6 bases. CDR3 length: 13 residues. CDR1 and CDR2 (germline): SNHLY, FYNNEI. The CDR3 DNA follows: TGTGCCAGCAGGGACAATAGCAATCAGCCCCAGCATTTT. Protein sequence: CASRDNSNQPQHF.

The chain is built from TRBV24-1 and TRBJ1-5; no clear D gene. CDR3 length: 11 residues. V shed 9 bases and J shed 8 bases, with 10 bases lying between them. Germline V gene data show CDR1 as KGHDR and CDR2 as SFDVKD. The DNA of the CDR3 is TGTGCCACCGGGCGAACGGAGCCCCAGCATTTT. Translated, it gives CATGRTEPQHF.

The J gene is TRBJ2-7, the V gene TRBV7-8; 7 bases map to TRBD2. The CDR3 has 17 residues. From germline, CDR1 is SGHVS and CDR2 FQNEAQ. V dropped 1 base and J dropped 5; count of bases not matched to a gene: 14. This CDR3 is CASSLVGGGSRDDEQYF. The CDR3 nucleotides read TGTGCCAGCAGCTTAGTAGGCGGGGGTTCTAGGGATGACGAGCAGTACTTC.

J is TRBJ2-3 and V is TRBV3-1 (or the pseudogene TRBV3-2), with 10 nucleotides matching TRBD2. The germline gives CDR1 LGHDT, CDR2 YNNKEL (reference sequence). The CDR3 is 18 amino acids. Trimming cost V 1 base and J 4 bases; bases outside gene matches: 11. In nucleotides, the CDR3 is TGTGCCAGCAGCCAAGTTTTTTCCCCTAGCGGGAGATCAGATACGCAGTATTTT. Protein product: CASSQVFSPSGRSDTQYF.

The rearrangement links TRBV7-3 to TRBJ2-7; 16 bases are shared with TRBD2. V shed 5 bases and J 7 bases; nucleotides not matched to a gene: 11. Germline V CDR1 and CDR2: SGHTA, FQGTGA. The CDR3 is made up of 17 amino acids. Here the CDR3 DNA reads TGTGCCAGCAGCCAGGGACTAGCGGGAGGGGTTCCGGAGGAGCAGTACTTC. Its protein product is CASSQGLAGGVPEEQYF.